Here is one T cell receptor (beta chain) with its context. Antigen: not known. The record originates from a study of cytomegalovirus exposure and HLA in healthy donors. Study results and limitations: In vitro confirmation showed a few CMV-associated chains to be CMV antigen specific.

PCR involved 60 Vbeta and 13 Jbeta primers. Profiling relied on immunoSEQ multiplex PCR, and the TCRdb table lists in-frame clones only, not all of them. The sample carries about 150,000 clones, about 85% recorded once. This CDR3 is 16 amino acids long. The germline V and J ends were trimmed by 1 base and 0 bases, with 9 bases remaining between them. Germline CDR1 MNHEY, CDR2 SMNVEV (reference sequence). Those who donated were healthy bone marrow donors. The rearrangement joins TRBV27 to TRBJ2-2; possibly TRBD1 for D (6 bases). Input material: PBMCs. This receptor was obtained from a young woman in good health and CMV-seronegative. CDR3 DNA: TGTGCCAGCAGTTTATTCGGGACAACGAACACCGGGGAGCTGTTTTTT. Its translation is CASSLFGTTNTGELFF.